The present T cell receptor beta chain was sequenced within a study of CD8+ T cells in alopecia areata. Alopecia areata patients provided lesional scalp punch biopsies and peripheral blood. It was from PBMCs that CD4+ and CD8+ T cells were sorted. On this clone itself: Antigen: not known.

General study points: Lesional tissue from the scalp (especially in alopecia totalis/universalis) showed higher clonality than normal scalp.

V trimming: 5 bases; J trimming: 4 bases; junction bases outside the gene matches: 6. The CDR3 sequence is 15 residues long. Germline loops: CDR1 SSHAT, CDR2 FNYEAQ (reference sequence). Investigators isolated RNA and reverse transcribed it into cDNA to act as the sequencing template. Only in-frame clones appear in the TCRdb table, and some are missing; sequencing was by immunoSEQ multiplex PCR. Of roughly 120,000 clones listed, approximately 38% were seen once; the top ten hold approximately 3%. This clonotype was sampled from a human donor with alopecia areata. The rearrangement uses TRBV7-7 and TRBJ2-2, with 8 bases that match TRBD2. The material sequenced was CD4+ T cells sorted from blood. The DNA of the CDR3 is TGTGCCAGCAGCCCGGGGGGGCAGGGCACCGGGGAGCTGTTTTTT. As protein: CASSPGGQGTGELFF.